This T cell receptor beta chain came from a study of cytomegalovirus exposure and HLA in healthy donors. General study points: In a later analysis, TCR beta V- and J-gene trimming showed a link to a missense DCLRE1C variant. Overall, around 160 TCR beta chains were annotated as cytomegalovirus-associated.

This clone showed up just a few times. What it binds is unknown. One end of the junction is discordant with germline, which a read error may explain. 13 Jbeta primers and 60 Vbeta primers were used for the PCR. Authors' analysis steps: Later, an analysis found roughly 80 million unique TCR beta chains, and approximately 10 million of these were shared. Profiling relied on immunoSEQ multiplex PCR, and the TCRdb table lists in-frame clones only, not all of them. V and J calls and clone size are copied from that table; D and trimming were computed from the DNA. The sample includes around 130,000 clones, around four fifths of them seen just once. The germline CDR1 and CDR2 sequences are MDHEN and SYDVKM. This CDR3 has 16 residues.

The sample was PBMCs. The receptor's source is a man aged 35 to 55 in good health and CMV-seronegative. This chain joins TRBV28 and TRBJ2-4; D perhaps matches TRBD1 (5 bases). CDR3: CASTGRAAPGQNSQYF. For the CDR3, the DNA is TGTGCCAGCACTGGCAGGGCGGCCCCTGGGCAAAACAGTCAGTACTTC. The full variable domain, rest sourced from reference TRBV28 and TRBJ2-4, is DVKVTQSSRYLVKRTGEKVFLECVQDMDHENMFWYRQDPGLGLRLIYFSYDVKMKEKGDIPEGYSVSREKKERFSLILESASTNQTSMYLCASTGRAAPGQNSQYFGAGTRLSVL.